The 11 T cell receptor beta chains in this list originate from one sample, sequenced in a study of shared clonotypes between healthy human individuals. Sequenced by immunoSEQ multiplex PCR; TCRdb stores in-frame clones only, minus some. This table has millions of clones, 90% to 95% appearing once. Sequencing input: naive CD4+ T cells from PBMCs. Subset indicated: CD45RA+ positively selected. The receptor source for this set is a man aged 18 to 30 in good health. Some clones in this sample may be carry-over from other donors' samples.

This clone was observed a single time. The chain joins TRBV29-1 to TRBJ2-5, with D unclear. The CDR3 extends over 14 amino acids. Germline CDR1 SQVTM, CDR2 ANQGSEA. Trimming removed 7 bases from V and 1 base from J, with 16 bases in between. Here the CDR3 reads CSAGGPTAQETQYF. CDR3 bases: TGCAGCGCCGGTGGACCAACCGCCCAAGAGACCCAGTACTTC.

This chain uses TRBV9 with TRBJ2-1, with TRBD2 matching over 10 bases. The germline V gene encodes CDR1 SGDLS and CDR2 YYNGEE. V gave up 0 bases and J gave up 9 bases; unmatched junction bases: 6. This CDR3 contains 15 residues. The CDR3: CASSVGSSGRFEQFF. The CDR3 region has the DNA TGTGCCAGCAGCGTAGGGTCTAGCGGGAGATTTGAGCAGTTCTTC.

Here the CDR3 DNA reads TGTGCCAGCAGTCCGGGACCGTCATCCTACAATGAGCAGTTCTTC. Encoded protein: CASSPGPSSYNEQFF. V usage is TRBV6-1 and J usage is TRBJ2-1; D possibly uses TRBD1 or TRBD2 (5 bases each). The CDR3 runs to 15 residues. Germline V gives CDR1 MNHNS, CDR2 SASEGT. Between the trimmed V and J ends, which lost 5 bases and 1 base, there was a span of 12 bases.

This chain links TRBV6-6 with TRBJ1-1; D not certain. The CDR3 totals 12 residues. Germline-derived CDR1 and CDR2 are MNHNY and SVGAGI (reference sequence). Trimming shortened V by 5 bases and J by 4 bases, and 8 bases separated the two germline ends. The CDR3 loop is CASSHKGTEAFF. CDR3 nucleotides: TGTGCCAGCAGTCATAAGGGCACTGAAGCTTTCTTT.

This clone was counted once. The rearrangement joins TRBV5-4 to TRBJ2-1; 10 bases match TRBD2. After removal of 4 bases from V and 2 bases from J, the junction contained 6 bases not matched to a gene. The CDR3 contains 16 residues. Germline V gene data show CDR1 as SGHNT and CDR2 as YYREEE (reference sequence). CDR3: CASSPPSGRAYNEQFF. The CDR3, as DNA: TGTGCCAGCAGCCCTCCGAGCGGGAGGGCCTACAATGAGCAGTTCTTC. Supplemented by reference TRBV5-4 and TRBJ2-1, the full variable domain reads ETGVTQSPTHLIKTRGQQVTLRCSSQSGHNTVSWYQQALGQGPQFIFQYYREEENGRGNFPPRFSGLQFPNYSSELNVNALELDDSALYLCASSPPSGRAYNEQFFGPGTRLTVL.

The chain carries TRBV6-5 and TRBJ2-2, with D hard to call. Germline values: CDR1 MNHEY, CDR2 SVGAGI. This CDR3 comprises 12 residues. Trimming left V 3 bases short and J 8 bases short, with 7 bases between. The DNA of the CDR3 is TGTGCCAGCAGTTATCCGGCGGGGGAGCTGTTTTTT. Amino acids: CASSYPAGELFF.

This rearrangement joins TRBV28 to TRBJ1-3; a weak D match, TRBD1 (6 bases). V gave up 4 bases and J gave up 0 bases, with 13 bases separating them. The CDR3 totals 16 residues. The germline CDR1 and CDR2 sequences are MDHEN and SYDVKM. In DNA, the CDR3 is TGTGCCAGCAGTTCGTGGAGGGGGAGCTCTGGAAACACCATATATTTT. This sequence encodes CASSSWRGSSGNTIYF.

V gene TRBV7-2 combines with J gene TRBJ2-5; 9 nucleotides align to TRBD1. Germline V lookup: CDR1 SGHTA, CDR2 FQGNSA. J gave up 5 bases and V 5 bases, and 6 bases lay outside the gene matches. The CDR3 covers 14 residues. The CDR3 reads CASSPYRGPETQYF. The CDR3 region has the DNA TGTGCCAGCAGCCCCTACAGGGGGCCTGAGACCCAGTACTTC.

V is TRBV9 and J is TRBJ2-1, with 9 positions matching TRBD2. The ends lost 1 base at V and 6 bases at J; junction bases unmatched: 5. Looked up from germline, CDR1 is SGDLS and CDR2 is YYNGEE. This CDR3 region has 15 residues. CDR3 DNA sequence: TGTGCCAGCAGCGTATTAGCGGGAGTAGGCAATGAGCAGTTCTTC. This translates into CASSVLAGVGNEQFF.

The table lists this clone with a count of one. The chain joins TRBV6-1 to TRBJ1-4; 8 bases line up with TRBD1. CDR3 length: 17 amino acids. Trimming at V came to 2 bases and at J to 7 bases, leaving 12 bases not matched to a gene. Germline values: CDR1 MNHNS, CDR2 SASEGT. The CDR3 loop is CASSELPRTGWGEKLFF. In DNA form, the CDR3 reads TGTGCCAGCAGTGAACTACCCCGGACAGGGTGGGGTGAAAAACTGTTTTTT.

Turning to this clone: The same CDR3 can be traced to other DNA sequences in this sample. The chain links TRBV14 to TRBJ1-2, with TRBD1 matching over 7 bases. The ends lost 3 bases at V and 2 bases at J; junction bases unmatched: 0. Looked up from germline, CDR1 is SGHDN and CDR2 is FVKESK. The CDR3 has 13 residues. CDR3 residues: CASSQGQNYGYTF. In DNA form, the CDR3 reads TGTGCCAGCAGCCAGGGACAGAACTATGGCTACACCTTC.